The 21 T cell receptor beta chains below all came from one sample that was sequenced in a study of T cell responses to AZD1222 COVID-19 vaccine. Repertoires were generated with immunoSEQ multiplex PCR, while TCRdb's copy carries only in-frame clones and drops some. Among 120,000 to 150,000 clones listed, about 90% were seen once. Source: peripheral blood, taken 28 days after the second AZD1222 dose. The receptors come from an adult who received the AZD1222 COVID-19 vaccine.

This chain links TRBV6-2 or TRBV6-3 with TRBJ1-5; D gene uncertain. The germline CDR1 and CDR2 sequences are MNHEY and SVGEGT. The CDR3 runs to 15 residues. Trimming removed 4 bases at V and 3 bases at J, with 13 bases between. The CDR3 nucleotides are TGTGCCAGCAGTTTCAGGCCGGGATCCAATCAGCCCCAGCATTTT. Amino acid sequence: CASSFRPGSNQPQHF.

This sequence joins TRBV6-5 and TRBJ1-1; no definite D call. Germline V lookup: CDR1 MNHEY, CDR2 SVGAGI. This CDR3 region has 16 residues. V was trimmed by 0 bases and J by 5 bases, leaving 16 bases between them. CDR3 in DNA: TGTGCCAGCAGTTACTCTTTTGGGGTAGGGTCGACTGAAGCTTTCTTT. It encodes CASSYSFGVGSTEAFF.

This chain joins TRBV18 and TRBJ1-2; D gene uncertain. CDR3 length: 16 residues. Germline CDR1 KGHSH, CDR2 LQKENI. V shed 3 bases and J shed 1 base, with 15 bases lying between them. The CDR3 region is CASSPSRGNRNYGYTF. In DNA, the CDR3 is TGTGCCAGCTCACCCTCGCGGGGTAACCGTAACTATGGCTACACCTTC.

This sequence joins TRBV11-3 and TRBJ2-1, with D tentatively TRBD2 (5 bases). The germline CDR1 and CDR2 sequences are SGHNT and YENEEA. The CDR3 is made up of 13 amino acids. Trimming left V 5 bases short and J 6 bases short, with 11 bases between. CDR3 sequence reads: CASSPEDANEQFF. The CDR3 DNA is TGTGCCAGCAGCCCGGAGGACGCCAATGAGCAGTTCTTC.

CDR3 nucleotide sequence: TGCGCCAGCAGCTTGGAAACACCGAACACTGAAGCTTTCTTT. It translates to CASSLETPNTEAFF. This rearrangement joins TRBV5-1 to TRBJ1-1; D unclear. Deletions cut 0 bases from V and 1 base from J, with 7 bases between. The germline V gene encodes CDR1 SGHRS and CDR2 YFSETQ. This CDR3 spans 14 amino acids.

The V gene is TRBV4-2, the J gene TRBJ2-5; D is uncertain. Between the trimmed V and J ends, which lost 0 bases and 1 base, there was a span of 6 bases. The CDR3 loop spans 14 amino acids. Germline values: CDR1 LGHNA, CDR2 YNFKEQ. As DNA, the CDR3 is TGTGCCAGCAGCCAAGAGGCTTTCCAAGAGACCCAGTACTTC. The encoded protein is CASSQEAFQETQYF.

V is TRBV6-2 or TRBV6-3 and J is TRBJ1-5; D perhaps matches TRBD1 (5 bases). Germline CDR1 and CDR2: MNHEY and SVGEGT. The CDR3 covers 15 residues. V shed 4 bases and J shed 0 bases, with 10 bases lying between them. The chain's CDR3 is CASSWTQGSNQPQHF. Written as DNA, the CDR3 is TGTGCCAGCAGTTGGACGCAGGGTAGCAATCAGCCCCAGCATTTT.

The rearrangement links TRBV19 to TRBJ1-5, with D uncertain. The CDR3 contains 13 residues. V shed 5 bases and J shed 1 base, with 6 bases lying between them. The germline V gene has CDR1 LNHDA and CDR2 SQIVND (reference sequence). The CDR3 protein is CASSLDSNQPQHF. Written as DNA, the CDR3 is TGTGCCAGTAGTCTTGACAGCAATCAGCCCCAGCATTTT. The full variable domain, completed using reference TRBV19 and TRBJ1-5, is DGGITQSPKYLFRKEGQNVTLSCEQNLNHDAMYWYRQDPGQGLRLIYYSQIVNDFQKGDIAEGYSVSREKKESFPLTVTSAQKNPTAFYLCASSLDSNQPQHFGDGTRLSIL.

V gene TRBV30 combines with J gene TRBJ1-5; D may be TRBD1 (6 bases). With 3 bases removed from V and 4 bases from J, the gap between germline ends came to 13 bases. Per germline, CDR1 GTSNPN and CDR2 SVGIG (reference sequence). The CDR3 sequence is 14 residues long. CDR3 sequence: CAWRITGNNQPQHF. The CDR3 DNA is TGTGCCTGGAGGATCACAGGGAATAATCAGCCCCAGCATTTT. The variable domain in full, completed from reference TRBV30 and TRBJ1-5, reads SQTIHQWPATLVQPVGSPLSLECTVEGTSNPNLYWYRQAAGRGLQLLFYSVGIGQISSEVPQNLSASRPQDRQFILSSKKLLLSDSGFYLCAWRITGNNQPQHFGDGTRLSIL.

The chain uses TRBV18 and TRBJ1-4; 7 bases align to TRBD1. The V gene end was trimmed by 0 bases and the J gene end by 7 bases; junction bases not matched to a gene: 2. The CDR3 has 14 amino acids. Germline CDR1 KGHSH, CDR2 LQKENI. The CDR3 DNA sequence: TGTGCCAGCTCACCACCAGGACAGGCTGAAAAACTGTTTTTT. Amino acids: CASSPPGQAEKLFF.

This chain links TRBV11-2 with TRBJ2-1, with 7 bases that match TRBD1. Germline loops: CDR1 SGHAT, CDR2 FQNNGV. CDR3 length: 15 residues. V lost 4 bases, J lost 6 bases, and 9 bases stayed unmatched. In DNA form, the CDR3 reads TGTGCCAGCAGCTCACAGGGGCCACTGGGCAATGAGCAGTTCTTC. Its translation is CASSSQGPLGNEQFF.

The rearrangement links TRBV6-2 or TRBV6-3 to TRBJ2-7; D gene uncertain. This CDR3 is 19 amino acids long. Trimming stripped 2 bases from V and 2 bases from J, with 25 bases between. The V gene's germline CDR1 is MNHEY and CDR2 SVGEGT. The CDR3 loop is CASSYLFNLPGPQTYEQYF. The DNA for the CDR3 is TGTGCCAGCAGTTACCTATTCAACCTCCCAGGCCCTCAAACCTACGAGCAGTACTTC.

The chain has TRBV29-1 and TRBJ2-1, with 13 nucleotides matching TRBD2. Trimming took 5 bases from V and 4 from J; bases not matched to a gene: 2. The germline gives CDR1 SQVTM, CDR2 ANQGSEA. The CDR3 is 14 residues long. CDR3 coding DNA: TGCAGCGTTTCACTAGCGGGGGGGTACAATGAGCAGTTCTTC. It codes for CSVSLAGGYNEQFF.

The rearrangement links TRBV2 to TRBJ1-5; 7 nucleotides agree with TRBD1. The ends lost 6 bases at V and 1 base at J; junction bases unmatched: 6. Per the germline V gene, CDR1 is SNHLY and CDR2 is FYNNEI. The CDR3 length is 15 residues. In DNA, the CDR3 is TGTGCCAGCAGACTAGACAGGGCAAGCAATCAGCCCCAGCATTTT. It specifies CASRLDRASNQPQHF.

This chain links TRBV3-1 (or the pseudogene TRBV3-2) with TRBJ1-6; D remains unclear. Trimming shortened V by 2 bases and J by 0 bases, and 2 bases separated the two germline ends. Germline loops: CDR1 LGHDT, CDR2 YNNKEL (reference sequence). This CDR3 is built from 14 residues. CDR3 in amino acids: CASSQFSYNSPLHF. As DNA, the CDR3 is TGTGCCAGCAGCCAATTCTCCTATAATTCACCCCTCCACTTT.

The chain is built from TRBV15 and TRBJ2-5; 8 bases map to TRBD2. Trimming took 1 base from V and 5 from J; bases not matched to a gene: 9. From germline, CDR1 is LNHNV and CDR2 YYDKDF (reference sequence). The CDR3 is 16 amino acids. The CDR3 here is CATSRGGAGARETQYF. CDR3 in DNA: TGTGCCACCAGCAGAGGGGGAGCGGGGGCCCGGGAGACCCAGTACTTC.

The V gene is TRBV7-9, the J gene TRBJ1-2, with a tentative D call TRBD1 (5 bases). Trimming removed 9 bases at V and 1 base at J, with 15 bases between. Germline CDR1 and CDR2: SEHNR and FQNEAQ (reference sequence). The CDR3 loop spans 14 amino acids. The CDR3 loop is CASLAGGFNYGYTF. CDR3 DNA: TGTGCCAGTTTGGCCGGGGGTTTTAACTATGGCTACACCTTC.

This clone was seen once. The chain has TRBV28 and TRBJ2-7, with 7 bases identical to TRBD2. The CDR3 is made up of 18 amino acids. Trimming at V came to 3 bases and at J to 0 bases, leaving 14 bases not matched to a gene. The germline V gene encodes CDR1 MDHEN and CDR2 SYDVKM. In nucleotides, the CDR3 is TGTGCCAGCAGTTTCCAGCGGGACTTTGGCCCTTCCTCCTACGAGCAGTACTTC. Translated: CASSFQRDFGPSSYEQYF.

The genes are TRBV5-6 and TRBJ1-1; no reliable D call. Germline V gene data show CDR1 as SGHDT and CDR2 as YYEEEE. Trimming pared 0 bases from V and 3 bases from J, leaving 12 bases between. The CDR3 is 15 amino acids. The CDR3 region is CASSLDIGWDTEAFF. The DNA for the CDR3 is TGTGCCAGCAGCTTGGATATAGGGTGGGACACTGAAGCTTTCTTT.

A few counts support this clone. The V and J genes are TRBV29-1 and TRBJ2-1; 10 bases fit TRBD2. Germline CDR1 is SQVTM and CDR2 is ANQGSEA. The V segment lost 3 bases and the J segment 2 bases; nucleotides outside the gene matches: 4. This CDR3 is built from 15 residues. CDR3 sequence reads: CSVDVAGGPYNEQFF. In DNA form, the CDR3 reads TGCAGCGTTGATGTAGCGGGAGGACCCTACAATGAGCAGTTCTTC.

This clone was observed a single time. This chain connects TRBV5-4 to TRBJ2-3; possible D gene TRBD2, 6 bases. V gave up 0 bases and J gave up 4 bases, with 6 bases separating them. The CDR3 is 13 residues long. The germline V gene encodes CDR1 SGHNT and CDR2 YYREEE (reference sequence). CDR3 in DNA: TGTGCCAGCAGCTTGGGACTAGCAGATACGCAGTATTTT. Translated, it gives CASSLGLADTQYF.